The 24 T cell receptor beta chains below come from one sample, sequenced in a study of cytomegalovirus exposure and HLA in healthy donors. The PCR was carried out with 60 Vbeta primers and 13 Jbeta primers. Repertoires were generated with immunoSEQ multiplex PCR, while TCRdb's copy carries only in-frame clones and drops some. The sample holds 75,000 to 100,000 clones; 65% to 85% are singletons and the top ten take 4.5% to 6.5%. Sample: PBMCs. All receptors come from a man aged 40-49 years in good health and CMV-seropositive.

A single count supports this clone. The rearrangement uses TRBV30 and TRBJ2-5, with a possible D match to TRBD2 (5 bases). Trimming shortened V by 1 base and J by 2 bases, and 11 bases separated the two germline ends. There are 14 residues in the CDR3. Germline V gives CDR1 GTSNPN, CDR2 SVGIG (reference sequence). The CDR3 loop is CAWSGGRVQETQYF. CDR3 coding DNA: TGTGCCTGGAGTGGAGGGCGGGTTCAAGAGACCCAGTACTTC.

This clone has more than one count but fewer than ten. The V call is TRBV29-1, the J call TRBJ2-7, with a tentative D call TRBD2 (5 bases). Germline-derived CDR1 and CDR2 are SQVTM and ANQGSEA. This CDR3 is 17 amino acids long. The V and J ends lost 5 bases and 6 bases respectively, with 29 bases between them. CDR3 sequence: CSVSLWIKGSGLREQYF. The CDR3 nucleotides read TGCAGCGTTTCTCTTTGGATCAAGGGCTCTGGACTTCGCGAGCAGTACTTC.

Here the CDR3 reads CASSPPSLNIQYF. As DNA, the CDR3 is TGTGCCAGCAGTCCGCCGAGTTTGAACATTCAGTACTTC. The chain combines TRBV6-5 with TRBJ2-4; D ambiguous. Per the germline V gene, CDR1 is MNHEY and CDR2 is SVGAGI. This CDR3 is built from 13 residues. V was pared by 5 bases and J by 7 bases, with 12 bases between.

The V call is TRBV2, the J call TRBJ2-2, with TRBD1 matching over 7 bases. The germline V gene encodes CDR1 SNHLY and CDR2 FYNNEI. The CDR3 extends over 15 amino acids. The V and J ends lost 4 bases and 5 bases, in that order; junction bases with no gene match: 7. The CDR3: CASSAGQSFTGELFF. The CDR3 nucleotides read TGTGCCAGCAGTGCGGGACAGTCCTTTACCGGGGAGCTGTTTTTT.

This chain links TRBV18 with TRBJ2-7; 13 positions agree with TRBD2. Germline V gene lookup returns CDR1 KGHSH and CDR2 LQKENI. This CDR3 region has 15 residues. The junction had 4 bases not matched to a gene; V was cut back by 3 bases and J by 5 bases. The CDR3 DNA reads TGTGCCAGCTCACCGGGACTAGCGGGATATCACGAGCAGTACTTC. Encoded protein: CASSPGLAGYHEQYF.

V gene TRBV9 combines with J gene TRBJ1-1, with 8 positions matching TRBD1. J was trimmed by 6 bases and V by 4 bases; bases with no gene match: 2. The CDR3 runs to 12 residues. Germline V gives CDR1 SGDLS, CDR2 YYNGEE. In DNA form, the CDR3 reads TGTGCCAGCAGCACAGGGGGACCTGAAGCTTTCTTT. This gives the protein CASSTGGPEAFF.

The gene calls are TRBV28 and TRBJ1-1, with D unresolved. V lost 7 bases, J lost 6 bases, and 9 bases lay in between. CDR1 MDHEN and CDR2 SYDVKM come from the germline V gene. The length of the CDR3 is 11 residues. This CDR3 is CASINTAEAFF. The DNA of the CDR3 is TGTGCCAGCATCAATACTGCTGAAGCTTTCTTT.

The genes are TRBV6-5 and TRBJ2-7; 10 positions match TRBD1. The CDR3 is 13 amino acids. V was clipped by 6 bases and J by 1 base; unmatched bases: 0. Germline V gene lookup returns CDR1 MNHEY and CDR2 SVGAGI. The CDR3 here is CASRGQGSYEQYF. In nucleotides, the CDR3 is TGTGCCAGCAGGGGACAGGGGTCCTACGAGCAGTACTTC.

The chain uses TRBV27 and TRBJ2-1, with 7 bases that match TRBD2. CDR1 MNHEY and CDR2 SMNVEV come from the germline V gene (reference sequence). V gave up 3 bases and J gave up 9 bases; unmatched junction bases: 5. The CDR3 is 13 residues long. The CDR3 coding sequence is TGTGCCAGCAGTTTTGGGGGGGGTGGTGAGCAGTTCTTC. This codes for CASSFGGGGEQFF.

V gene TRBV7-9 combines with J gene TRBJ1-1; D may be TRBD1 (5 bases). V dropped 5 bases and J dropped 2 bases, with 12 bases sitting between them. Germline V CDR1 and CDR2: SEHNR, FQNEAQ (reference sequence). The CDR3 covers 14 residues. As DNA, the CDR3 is TGTGCCAGCAGCAGAGTGGACATTAACACTGAAGCTTTCTTT. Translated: CASSRVDINTEAFF.

As DNA, the CDR3 is TGTGCCAGCAGCCAAGAGGGGACTGGCTCCTACGAGCAGTACTTC. Translated: CASSQEGTGSYEQYF. The chain joins TRBV4-2 to TRBJ2-7, with a tentative D call TRBD2 (6 bases). V lost 0 bases to trimming and J lost 0 bases, with 9 bases between them. This CDR3 contains 15 residues. Germline V gene sequence: CDR1 LGHNA, CDR2 YNFKEQ.

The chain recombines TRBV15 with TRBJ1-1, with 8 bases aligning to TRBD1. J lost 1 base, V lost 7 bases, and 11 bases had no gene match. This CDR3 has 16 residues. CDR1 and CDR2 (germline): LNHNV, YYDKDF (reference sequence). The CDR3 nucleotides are TGTGCCACCACACCGGACAGGGCGGTTCCGAACACTGAAGCTTTCTTT. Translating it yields CATTPDRAVPNTEAFF.

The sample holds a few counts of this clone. The DNA of the CDR3 is TGCGCCAGCAGTGAGTCTACAGGGGCGATCACAGATACGCAGTATTTT. Translating gives CASSESTGAITDTQYF. This chain uses TRBV10-1 with TRBJ2-3, with 7 bases lining up with TRBD1. Germline values: CDR1 WNHNN, CDR2 SYGVQD (reference sequence). The CDR3 is made up of 16 amino acids. V dropped 0 bases and J dropped 2; count of bases not matched to a gene: 5.

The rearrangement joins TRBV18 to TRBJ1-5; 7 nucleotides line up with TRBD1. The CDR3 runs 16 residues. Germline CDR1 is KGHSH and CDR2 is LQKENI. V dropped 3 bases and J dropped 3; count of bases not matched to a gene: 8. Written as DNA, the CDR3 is TGTGCCAGCTCACCGGTCGGGACAGCTTTCAATCAGCCCCAGCATTTT. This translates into CASSPVGTAFNQPQHF.

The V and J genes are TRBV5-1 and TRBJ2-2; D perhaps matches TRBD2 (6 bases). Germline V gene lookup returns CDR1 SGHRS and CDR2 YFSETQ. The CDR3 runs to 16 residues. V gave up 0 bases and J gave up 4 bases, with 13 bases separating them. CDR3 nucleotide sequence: TGCGCCAGCAGCTTGGAAGCGGGCCGGGGCACCGGGGAGCTGTTTTTT. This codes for CASSLEAGRGTGELFF. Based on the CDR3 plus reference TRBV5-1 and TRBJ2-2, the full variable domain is KAGVTQTPRYLIKTRGQQVTLSCSPISGHRSVSWYQQTPGQGLQFLFEYFSETQRNKGNFPGRFSGRQFSNSRSEMNVSTLELGDSALYLCASSLEAGRGTGELFFGEGSRLTVL.

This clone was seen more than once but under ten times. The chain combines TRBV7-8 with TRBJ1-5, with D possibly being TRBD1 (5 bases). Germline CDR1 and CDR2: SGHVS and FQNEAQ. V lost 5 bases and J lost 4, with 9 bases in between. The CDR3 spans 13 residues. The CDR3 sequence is CASSPDSNQPQHF. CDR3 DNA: TGTGCCAGCAGCCCCGACAGTAATCAGCCCCAGCATTTT.

The CDR3 reads CATSRDRGLAVQETQYF. Here the CDR3 DNA reads TGTGCCACCAGCAGAGACAGGGGACTAGCGGTCCAAGAGACCCAGTACTTC. This rearrangement joins TRBV15 to TRBJ2-5; TRBD2 matches at 11 bases. V lost 0 bases, J lost 1 base, and 4 bases stayed unmatched. The CDR3 is 17 residues long. CDR1 and CDR2 (germline): LNHNV, YYDKDF (reference sequence).

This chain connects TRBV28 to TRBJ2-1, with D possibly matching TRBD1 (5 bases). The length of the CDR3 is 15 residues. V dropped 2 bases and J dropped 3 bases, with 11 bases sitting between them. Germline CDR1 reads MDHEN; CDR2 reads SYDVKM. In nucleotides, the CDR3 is TGTGCCAGCAGTTTAGGGCTAGGGGTCTACAATGAGCAGTTCTTC. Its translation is CASSLGLGVYNEQFF.

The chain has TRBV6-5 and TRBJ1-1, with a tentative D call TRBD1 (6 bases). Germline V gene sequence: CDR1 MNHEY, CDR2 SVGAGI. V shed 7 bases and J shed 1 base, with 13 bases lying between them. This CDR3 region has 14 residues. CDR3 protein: CASNRGGSNTEAFF. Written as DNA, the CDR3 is TGTGCCAGCAACCGGGGGGGCTCGAACACTGAAGCTTTCTTT.

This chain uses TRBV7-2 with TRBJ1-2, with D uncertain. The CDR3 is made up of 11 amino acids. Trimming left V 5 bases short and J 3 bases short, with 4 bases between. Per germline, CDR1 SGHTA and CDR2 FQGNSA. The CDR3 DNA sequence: TGTGCCAGCAGCCCCTACTATGGCTACACCTTC. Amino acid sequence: CASSPYYGYTF. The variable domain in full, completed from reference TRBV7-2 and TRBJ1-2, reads GAGVSQSPSNKVTEKGKDVELRCDPISGHTALYWYRQSLGQGLEFLIYFQGNSAPDKSGLPSDRFSAERTGGSVSTLTIQRTQQEDSAVYLCASSPYYGYTFGSGTRLTVV.

CDR3 nucleotides: TGTGCCAGCAGCCCCCTAGAGGATACGCAGTATTTT. Its translation is CASSPLEDTQYF. The V and J genes are TRBV7-2 and TRBJ2-3; D not resolved. Per germline, CDR1 SGHTA and CDR2 FQGNSA. Trimming took off 5 bases at V and 6 bases at J, with 9 bases between the two ends. The CDR3 is made up of 12 amino acids.

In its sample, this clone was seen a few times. CDR3 sequence (DNA): TGTGCCAGCAGCTTATACACAGGGAGCTCTGGAAACACCATATATTTT. Translation gives CASSLYTGSSGNTIYF. V is TRBV5-4 and J is TRBJ1-3; D may be TRBD1 (6 bases). CDR3 length: 16 amino acids. The V and J ends lost 2 bases and 0 bases respectively, with 12 bases between them. From germline, CDR1 is SGHNT and CDR2 YYREEE (reference sequence).

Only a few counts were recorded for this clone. Here the CDR3 DNA reads TGTGCCAGCAGTTTATTTAGACTAGCGGGACCCAGCTCCTACAATGAGCAGTTCTTC. Translated: CASSLFRLAGPSSYNEQFF. The gene calls are TRBV27 and TRBJ2-1; TRBD2 matches 11 bases. Germline loops: CDR1 MNHEY, CDR2 SMNVEV (reference sequence). The CDR3 covers 19 residues. J gave up 0 bases and V 1 base, and 8 bases lay outside the gene matches.

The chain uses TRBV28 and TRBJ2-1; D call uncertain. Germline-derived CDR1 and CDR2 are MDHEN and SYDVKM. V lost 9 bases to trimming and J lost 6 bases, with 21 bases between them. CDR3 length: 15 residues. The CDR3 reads CASSRPITKRNEQFF. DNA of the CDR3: TGTGCCAGTTCTCGCCCAATAACTAAGCGCAATGAGCAGTTCTTC.